This paragraph reports one TCR beta chain. These data come from a study of blood T cells in healthy people across ages. The trim removed 5 bases at V and 0 bases at J, leaving 10 bases unmatched. Germline CDR1 and CDR2: MNHEY and SVGEGT. The CDR3 consists of 19 residues. A second PCR of 7 to 11 cycles used a sample-barcoded 5' primer and a J-beta primer mix. Each CDR3 protein gets one entry after TCRdb re-called the 5' RACE reads with MiXCR. This table has about 800,000 distinct CDR3 sequences, more than 45% appearing once. The people who gave samples were healthy Caucasians from Russia, aged roughly 6 to 100.

The receptor was derived from a man aged 25 to 40 in good health. The V gene is TRBV6-2 or TRBV6-3, the J gene TRBJ2-6, with 10 bases identical to TRBD1. The specimen was blood. CDR3: CASSSPWDRGLSGANVLTF. CDR3 coding DNA: TGTGCCAGCAGTAGTCCGTGGGACAGGGGACTCTCTGGGGCCAACGTCCTGACTTTC.